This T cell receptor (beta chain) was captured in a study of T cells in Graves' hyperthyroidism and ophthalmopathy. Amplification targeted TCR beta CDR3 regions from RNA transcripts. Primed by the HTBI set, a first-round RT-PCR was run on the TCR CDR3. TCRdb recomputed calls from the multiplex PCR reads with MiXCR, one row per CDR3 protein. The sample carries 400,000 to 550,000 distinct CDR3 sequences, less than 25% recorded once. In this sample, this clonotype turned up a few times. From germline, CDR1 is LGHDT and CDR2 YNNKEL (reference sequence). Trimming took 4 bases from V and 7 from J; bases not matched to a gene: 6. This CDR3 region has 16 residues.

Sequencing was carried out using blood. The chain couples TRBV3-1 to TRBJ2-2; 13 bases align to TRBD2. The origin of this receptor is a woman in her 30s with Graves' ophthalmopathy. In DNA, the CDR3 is TGTGCCAGCAGCCTGACTAGCGGGGGGCTAAGCGGGGAGCTGTTTTTT. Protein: CASSLTSGGLSGELFF.